This TCR beta chain was recorded in a study of CD8+CD57+ T cells in acquired aplastic anemia. CDR3 length: 16 amino acids. CDR1 and CDR2 from the germline V gene are SGHDN and FVKESK. Trimming removed 1 base at V and 1 base at J, with 14 bases between. The TCR beta profiling, which covered VDJ combination and CDR3 sequence, was carried out using genomic DNA as the template. TCRdb fed the reads into MiXCR, producing one record per CDR3 protein. In the table there are about 160,000 distinct CDR3 sequences, around 48% of which are singletons. Patients included in sequencing had previously demonstrated CD8+CD57+ cell expansion by flow cytometry. As a group, the patients uniformly had severe acquired aplastic anemia. A note on this clonotype: Given a much more abundant clone one base away, this may be a read error.

The sample comprised sorted CD4+, CD8+, or CD8+CD57+ T cells (not recorded which) from PBMCs. This TCR was recovered from a human donor with aplastic anemia. The V and J genes are TRBV14 and TRBJ2-7, with D possibly being TRBD2 (6 bases). CDR3 in DNA: TGTGCCAGCAGCCAAGTTCCGGGAGTAGGTTCCTACGAGCAGTACTTC. It codes for CASSQVPGVGSYEQYF.